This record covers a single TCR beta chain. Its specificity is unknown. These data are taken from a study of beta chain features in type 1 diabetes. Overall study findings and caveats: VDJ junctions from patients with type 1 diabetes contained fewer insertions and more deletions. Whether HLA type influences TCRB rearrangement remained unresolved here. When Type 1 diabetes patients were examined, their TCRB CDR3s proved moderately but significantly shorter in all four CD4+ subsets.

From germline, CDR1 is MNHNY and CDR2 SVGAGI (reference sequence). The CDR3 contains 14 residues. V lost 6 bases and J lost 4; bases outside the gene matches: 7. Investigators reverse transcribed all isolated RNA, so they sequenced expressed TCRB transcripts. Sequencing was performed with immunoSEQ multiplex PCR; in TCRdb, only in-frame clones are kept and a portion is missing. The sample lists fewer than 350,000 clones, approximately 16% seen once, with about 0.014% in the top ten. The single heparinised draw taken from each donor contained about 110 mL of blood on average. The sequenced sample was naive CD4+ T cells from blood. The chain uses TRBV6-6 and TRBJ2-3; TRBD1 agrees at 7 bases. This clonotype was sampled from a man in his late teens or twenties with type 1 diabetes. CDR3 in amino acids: CASRRTGVADTQYF. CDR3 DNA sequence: TGTGCCAGCAGGCGCACAGGGGTGGCAGATACGCAGTATTTT.